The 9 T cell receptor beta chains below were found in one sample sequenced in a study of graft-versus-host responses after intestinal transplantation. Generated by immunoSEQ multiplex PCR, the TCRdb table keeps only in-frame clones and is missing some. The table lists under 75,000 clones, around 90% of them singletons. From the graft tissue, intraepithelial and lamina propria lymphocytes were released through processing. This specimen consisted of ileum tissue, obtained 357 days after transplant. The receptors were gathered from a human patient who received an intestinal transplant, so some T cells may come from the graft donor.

DNA of the CDR3: TGTGCCAGCAGCTCGACTCTTCGCAATGAGCAGTTCTTC. It specifies CASSSTLRNEQFF. The chain is built from TRBV7-9 and TRBJ2-1; D is unclear. Germline assignment: CDR1 SEHNR and CDR2 FQNEAQ (reference sequence). The V and J ends lost 4 bases and 6 bases respectively, with 10 bases between them. The CDR3 runs to 13 residues.

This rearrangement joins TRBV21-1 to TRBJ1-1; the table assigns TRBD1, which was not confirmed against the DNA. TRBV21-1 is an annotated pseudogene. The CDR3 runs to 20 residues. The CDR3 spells CASSKKRETGGIKLDTEAFF. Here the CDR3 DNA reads TGTGCCAGCAGCAAAAAGAGGGAAACAGGGGGAATTAAGCTGGACACTGAAGCTTTCTTT.

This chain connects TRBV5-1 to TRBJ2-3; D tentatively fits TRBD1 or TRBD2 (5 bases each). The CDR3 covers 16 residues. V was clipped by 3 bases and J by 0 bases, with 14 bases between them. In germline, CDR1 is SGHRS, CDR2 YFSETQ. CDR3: CASSWPQGPSTDTQYF. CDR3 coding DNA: TGCGCCAGCAGCTGGCCCCAGGGACCTAGCACAGATACGCAGTATTTT.

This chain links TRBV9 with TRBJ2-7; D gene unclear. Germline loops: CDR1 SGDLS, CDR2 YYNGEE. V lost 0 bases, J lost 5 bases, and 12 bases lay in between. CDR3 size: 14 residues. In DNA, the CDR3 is TGTGCCAGCAGCGTAGGGGCTAGTATCAACGAGCAGTACTTC. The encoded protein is CASSVGASINEQYF.

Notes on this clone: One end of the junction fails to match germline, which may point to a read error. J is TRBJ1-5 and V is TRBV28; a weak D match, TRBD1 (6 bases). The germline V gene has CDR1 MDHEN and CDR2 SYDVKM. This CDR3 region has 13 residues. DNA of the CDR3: TGTGCCAGCAGAGAGACGGGGGGCCAGCTCCAGCATTTT. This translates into CASRETGGQLQHF.

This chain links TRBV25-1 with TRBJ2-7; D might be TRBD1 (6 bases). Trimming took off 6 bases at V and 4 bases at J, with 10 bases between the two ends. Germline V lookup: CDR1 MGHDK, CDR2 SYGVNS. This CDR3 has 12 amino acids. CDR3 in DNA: TGTGCCAGCAGCCAGACAGGATACGAGCAGTACTTC. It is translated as CASSQTGYEQYF.

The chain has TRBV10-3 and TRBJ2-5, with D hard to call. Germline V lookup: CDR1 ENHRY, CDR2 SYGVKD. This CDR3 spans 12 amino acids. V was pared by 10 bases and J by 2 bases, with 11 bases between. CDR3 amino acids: CATAGPQETQYF. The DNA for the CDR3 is TGTGCCACTGCCGGCCCACAAGAGACCCAGTACTTC.

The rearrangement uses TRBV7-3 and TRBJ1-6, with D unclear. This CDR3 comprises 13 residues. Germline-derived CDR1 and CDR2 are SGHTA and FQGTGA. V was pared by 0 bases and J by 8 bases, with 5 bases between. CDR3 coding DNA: TGTGCCAGCAGCTTAACGTTTGATTCACCCCTCCACTTT. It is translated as CASSLTFDSPLHF.

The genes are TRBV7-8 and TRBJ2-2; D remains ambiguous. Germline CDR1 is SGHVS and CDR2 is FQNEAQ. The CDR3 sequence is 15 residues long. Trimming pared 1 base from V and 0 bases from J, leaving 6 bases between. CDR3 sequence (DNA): TGTGCCAGCAGCTTAGTTGGTTCGAACACCGGGGAGCTGTTTTTT. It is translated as CASSLVGSNTGELFF.